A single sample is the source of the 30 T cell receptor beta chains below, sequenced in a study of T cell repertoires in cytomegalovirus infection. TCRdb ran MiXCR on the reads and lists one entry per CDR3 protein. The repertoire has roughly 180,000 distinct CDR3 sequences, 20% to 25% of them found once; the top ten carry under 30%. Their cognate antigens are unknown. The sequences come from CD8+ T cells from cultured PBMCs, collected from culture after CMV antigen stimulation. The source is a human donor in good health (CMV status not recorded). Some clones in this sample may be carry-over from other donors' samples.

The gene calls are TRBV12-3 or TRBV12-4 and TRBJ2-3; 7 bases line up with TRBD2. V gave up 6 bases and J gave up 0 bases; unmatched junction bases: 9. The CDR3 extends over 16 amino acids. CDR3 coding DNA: TGTGCCAGCAGCTCGGGGGGTCTTCCTAGCACAGATACGCAGTATTTT. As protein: CASSSGGLPSTDTQYF.

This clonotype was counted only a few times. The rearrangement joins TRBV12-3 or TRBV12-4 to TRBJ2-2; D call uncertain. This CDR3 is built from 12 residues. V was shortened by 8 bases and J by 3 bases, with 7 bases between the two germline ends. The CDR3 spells CASPEYTGELFF. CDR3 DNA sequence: TGTGCCAGCCCGGAGTACACCGGGGAGCTGTTTTTT.

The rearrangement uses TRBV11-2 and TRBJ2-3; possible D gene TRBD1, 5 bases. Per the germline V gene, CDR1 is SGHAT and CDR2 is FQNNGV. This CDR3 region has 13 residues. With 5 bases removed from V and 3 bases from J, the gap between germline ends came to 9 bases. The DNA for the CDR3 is TGTGCCAGCAGCCTAGGACAAACAGATACGCAGTATTTT. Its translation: CASSLGQTDTQYF.

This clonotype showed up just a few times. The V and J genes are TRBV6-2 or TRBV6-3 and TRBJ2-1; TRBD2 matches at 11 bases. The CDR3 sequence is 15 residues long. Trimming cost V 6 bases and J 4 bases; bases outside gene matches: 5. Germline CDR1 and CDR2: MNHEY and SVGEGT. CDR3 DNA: TGTGCCAGCAGACCCGGACTAGCGGGTTACAATGAGCAGTTCTTC. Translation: CASRPGLAGYNEQFF.

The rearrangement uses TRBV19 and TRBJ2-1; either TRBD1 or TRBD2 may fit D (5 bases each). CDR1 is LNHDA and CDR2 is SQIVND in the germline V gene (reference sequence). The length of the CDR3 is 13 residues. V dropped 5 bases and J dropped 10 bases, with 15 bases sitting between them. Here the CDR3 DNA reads TGTGCCAGTAGTGCCGGACACCCTAGCGAGCAGTTCTTC. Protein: CASSAGHPSEQFF.

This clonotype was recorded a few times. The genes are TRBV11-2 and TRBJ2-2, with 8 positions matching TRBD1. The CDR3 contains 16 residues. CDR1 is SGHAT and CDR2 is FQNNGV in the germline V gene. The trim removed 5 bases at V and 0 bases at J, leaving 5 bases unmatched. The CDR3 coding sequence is TGTGCCAGCAGCAAAACGGGACAGGCGAACACCGGGGAGCTGTTTTTT. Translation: CASSKTGQANTGELFF.

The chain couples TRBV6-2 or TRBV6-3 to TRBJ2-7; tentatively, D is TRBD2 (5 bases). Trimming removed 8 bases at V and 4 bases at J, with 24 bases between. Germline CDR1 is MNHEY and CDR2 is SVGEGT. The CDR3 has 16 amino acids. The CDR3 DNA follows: TGTGCCAGCTCCCTAACCTTCGCCGAGGGAAGGTACGAGCAGTACTTC. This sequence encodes CASSLTFAEGRYEQYF.

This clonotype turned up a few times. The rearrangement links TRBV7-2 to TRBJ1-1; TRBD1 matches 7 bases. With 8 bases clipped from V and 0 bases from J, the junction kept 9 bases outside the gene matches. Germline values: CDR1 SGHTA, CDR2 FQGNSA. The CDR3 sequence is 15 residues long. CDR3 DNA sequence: TGTGCCAGCGGCAATAAGGGGGCAATGAACACTGAAGCTTTCTTT. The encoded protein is CASGNKGAMNTEAFF.

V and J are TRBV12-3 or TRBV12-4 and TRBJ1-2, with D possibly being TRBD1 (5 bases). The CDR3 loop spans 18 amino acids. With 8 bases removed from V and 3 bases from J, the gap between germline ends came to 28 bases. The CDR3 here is CASPAGVQRSQEDYGYTF. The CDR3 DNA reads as TGTGCCAGCCCCGCGGGGGTCCAAAGGTCGCAGGAAGACTATGGCTACACCTTC.

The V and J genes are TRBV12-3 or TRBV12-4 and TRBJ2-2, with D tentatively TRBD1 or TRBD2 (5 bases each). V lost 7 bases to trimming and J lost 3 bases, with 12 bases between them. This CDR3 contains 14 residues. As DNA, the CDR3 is TGTGCCAGCACCGCGCTGGGGGACACCGGGGAGCTGTTTTTT. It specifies CASTALGDTGELFF.

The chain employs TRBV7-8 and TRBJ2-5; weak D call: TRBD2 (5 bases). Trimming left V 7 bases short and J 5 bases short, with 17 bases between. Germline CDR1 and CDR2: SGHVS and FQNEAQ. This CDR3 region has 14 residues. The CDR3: CASTKRKDTETQYF. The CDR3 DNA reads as TGTGCCAGCACCAAGCGGAAGGATACGGAGACCCAGTACTTC.

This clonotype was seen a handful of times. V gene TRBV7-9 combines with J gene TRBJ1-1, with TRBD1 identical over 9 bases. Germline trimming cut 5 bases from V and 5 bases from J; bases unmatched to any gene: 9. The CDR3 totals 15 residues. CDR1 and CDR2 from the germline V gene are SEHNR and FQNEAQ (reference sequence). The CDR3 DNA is TGTGCCAGCAGCCCCCGGGACAGGGTTATAACTGAAGCTTTCTTT. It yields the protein CASSPRDRVITEAFF.

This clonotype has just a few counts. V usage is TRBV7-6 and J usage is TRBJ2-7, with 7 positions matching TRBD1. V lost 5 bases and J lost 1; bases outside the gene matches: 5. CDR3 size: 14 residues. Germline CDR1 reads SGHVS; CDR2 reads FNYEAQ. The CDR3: CASSVNRGSYEQYF. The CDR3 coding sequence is TGTGCCAGCAGCGTCAACAGGGGTTCCTACGAGCAGTACTTC.

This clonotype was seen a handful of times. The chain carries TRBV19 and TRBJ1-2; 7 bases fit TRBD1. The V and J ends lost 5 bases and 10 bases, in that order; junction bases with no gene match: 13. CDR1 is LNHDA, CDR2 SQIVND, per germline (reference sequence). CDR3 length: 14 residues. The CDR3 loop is CASSPGTDSLLYTF. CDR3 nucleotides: TGTGCCAGTAGTCCTGGGACAGATAGCCTTCTCTACACCTTC.

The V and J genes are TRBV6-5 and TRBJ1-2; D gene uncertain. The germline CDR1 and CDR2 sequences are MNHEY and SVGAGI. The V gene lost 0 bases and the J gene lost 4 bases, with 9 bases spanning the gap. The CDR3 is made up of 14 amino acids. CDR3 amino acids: CASSYSGIFYGYTF. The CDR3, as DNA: TGTGCCAGCAGTTACTCAGGGATTTTCTATGGCTACACCTTC.

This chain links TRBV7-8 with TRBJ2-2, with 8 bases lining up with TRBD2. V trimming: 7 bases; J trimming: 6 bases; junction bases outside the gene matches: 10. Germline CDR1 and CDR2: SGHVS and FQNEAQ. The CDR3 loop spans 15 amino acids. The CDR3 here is CASTPGGDGAGELFF. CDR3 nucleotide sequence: TGTGCCAGCACCCCGGGAGGGGACGGGGCCGGGGAGCTGTTTTTT.

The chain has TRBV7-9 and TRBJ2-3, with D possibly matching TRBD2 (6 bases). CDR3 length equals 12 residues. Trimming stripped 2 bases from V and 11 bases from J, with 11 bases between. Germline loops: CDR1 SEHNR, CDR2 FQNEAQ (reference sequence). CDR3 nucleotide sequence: TGTGCCAGCAGCTTACGGGACTCCGGGCAGTATTTT. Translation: CASSLRDSGQYF.

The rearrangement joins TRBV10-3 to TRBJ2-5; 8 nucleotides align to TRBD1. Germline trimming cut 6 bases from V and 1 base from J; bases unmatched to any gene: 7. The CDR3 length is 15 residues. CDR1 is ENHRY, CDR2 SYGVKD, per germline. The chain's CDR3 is CAIRPGQAAQETQYF. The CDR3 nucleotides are TGTGCCATCAGACCGGGACAGGCGGCCCAAGAGACCCAGTACTTC.

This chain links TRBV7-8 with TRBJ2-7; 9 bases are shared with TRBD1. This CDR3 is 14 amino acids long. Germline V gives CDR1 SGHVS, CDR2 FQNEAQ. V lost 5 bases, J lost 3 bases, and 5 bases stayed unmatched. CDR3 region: CASSGRDRDYEQYF. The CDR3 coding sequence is TGTGCCAGCAGCGGCCGGGACAGGGACTACGAGCAGTACTTC.

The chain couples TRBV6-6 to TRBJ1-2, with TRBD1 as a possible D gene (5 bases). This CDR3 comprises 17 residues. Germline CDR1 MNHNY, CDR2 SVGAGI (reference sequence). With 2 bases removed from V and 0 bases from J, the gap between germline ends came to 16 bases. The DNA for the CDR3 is TGTGCCAGCAGTTACGGGGGTTCGGGAGTGGCTAACTATGGCTACACCTTC. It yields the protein CASSYGGSGVANYGYTF.

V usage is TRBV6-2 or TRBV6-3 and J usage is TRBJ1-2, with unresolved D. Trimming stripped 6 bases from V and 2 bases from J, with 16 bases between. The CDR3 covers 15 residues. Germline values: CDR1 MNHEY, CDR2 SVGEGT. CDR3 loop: CASRLVLTTNYGYTF. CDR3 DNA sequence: TGTGCCAGCAGACTCGTCTTGACAACAAACTATGGCTACACCTTC.

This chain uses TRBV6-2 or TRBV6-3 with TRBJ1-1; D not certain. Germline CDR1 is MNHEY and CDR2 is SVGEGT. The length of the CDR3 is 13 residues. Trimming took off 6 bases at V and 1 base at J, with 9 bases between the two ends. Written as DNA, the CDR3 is TGTGCCAGCAGACCTACACAGAACACTGAAGCTTTCTTT. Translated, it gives CASRPTQNTEAFF.

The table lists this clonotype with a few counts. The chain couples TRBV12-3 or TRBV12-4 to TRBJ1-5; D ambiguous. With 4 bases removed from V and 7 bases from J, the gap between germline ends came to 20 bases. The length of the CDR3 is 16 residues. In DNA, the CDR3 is TGTGCCAGCAGTTCATACCTGGACGGGTCCCGACAGCCCCAGCATTTT. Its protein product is CASSSYLDGSRQPQHF.

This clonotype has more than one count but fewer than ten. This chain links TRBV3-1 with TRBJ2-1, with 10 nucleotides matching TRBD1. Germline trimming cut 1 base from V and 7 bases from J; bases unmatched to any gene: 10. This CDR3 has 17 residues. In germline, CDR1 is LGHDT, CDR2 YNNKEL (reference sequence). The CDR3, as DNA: TGTGCCAGCAGCCAAGCCGGGACAGGGGAGCGCGTGAATGAGCAGTTCTTC. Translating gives CASSQAGTGERVNEQFF.

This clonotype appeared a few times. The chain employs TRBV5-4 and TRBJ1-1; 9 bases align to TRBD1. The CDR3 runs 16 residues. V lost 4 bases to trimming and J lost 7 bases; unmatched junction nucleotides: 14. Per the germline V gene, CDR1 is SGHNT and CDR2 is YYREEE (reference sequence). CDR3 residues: CASSPGPGQGLGEAFF. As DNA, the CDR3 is TGTGCCAGCAGCCCTGGGCCGGGACAGGGTTTGGGTGAAGCTTTCTTT.

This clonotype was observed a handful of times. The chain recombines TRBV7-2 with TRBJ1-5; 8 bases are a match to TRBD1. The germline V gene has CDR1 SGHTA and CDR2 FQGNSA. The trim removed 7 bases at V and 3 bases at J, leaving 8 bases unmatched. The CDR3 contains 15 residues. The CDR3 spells CASTPDRGTNQPQHF. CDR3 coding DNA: TGTGCCAGCACCCCCGACAGGGGTACCAATCAGCCCCAGCATTTT.

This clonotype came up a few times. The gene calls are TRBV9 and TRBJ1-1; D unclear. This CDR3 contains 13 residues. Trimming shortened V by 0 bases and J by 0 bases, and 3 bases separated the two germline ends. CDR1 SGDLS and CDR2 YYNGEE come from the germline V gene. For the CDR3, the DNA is TGTGCCAGCAGCGTAGGAATGAACACTGAAGCTTTCTTT. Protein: CASSVGMNTEAFF. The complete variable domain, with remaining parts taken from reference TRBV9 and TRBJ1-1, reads DSGVTQTPKHLITATGQRVTLRCSPRSGDLSVYWYQQSLDQGLQFLIQYYNGEERAKGNILERFSAQQFPDLHSELNLSSLELGDSALYFCASSVGMNTEAFFGQGTRLTVV.

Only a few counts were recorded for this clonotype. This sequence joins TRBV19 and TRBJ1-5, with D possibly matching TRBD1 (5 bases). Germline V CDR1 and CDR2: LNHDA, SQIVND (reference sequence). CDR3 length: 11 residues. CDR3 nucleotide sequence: TGTGTCAGCGGGTCGGGGGTGCCCCAGCATTTT. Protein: CVSGSGVPQHF.

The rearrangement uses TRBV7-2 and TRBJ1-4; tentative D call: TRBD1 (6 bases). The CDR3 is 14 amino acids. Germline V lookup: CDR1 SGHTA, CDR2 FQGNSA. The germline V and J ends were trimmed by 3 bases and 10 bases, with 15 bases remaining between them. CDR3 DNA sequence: TGTGCCAGCAGCTTCCGGGACACTTCTGCAAAACTGTTTTTT. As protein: CASSFRDTSAKLFF. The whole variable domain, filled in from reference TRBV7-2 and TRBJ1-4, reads GAGVSQSPSNKVTEKGKDVELRCDPISGHTALYWYRQSLGQGLEFLIYFQGNSAPDKSGLPSDRFSAERTGGSVSTLTIQRTQQEDSAVYLCASSFRDTSAKLFFGSGTQLSVL.

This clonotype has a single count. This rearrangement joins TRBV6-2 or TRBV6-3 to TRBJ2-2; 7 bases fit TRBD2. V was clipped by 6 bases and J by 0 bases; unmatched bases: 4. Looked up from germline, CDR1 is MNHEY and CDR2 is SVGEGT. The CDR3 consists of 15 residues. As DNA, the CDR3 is TGTGCCAGCAGCCCGGGAGGCCCGAACACCGGGGAGCTGTTTTTT. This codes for CASSPGGPNTGELFF.